This T cell receptor beta chain was obtained from a study of blood T cell repertoires in COVID-19. As for the study in general: From the United States, Italy and Spain came samples of acute and convalescent COVID-19.

TCRdb's copy holds only in-frame clones and misses some; the assay was immunoSEQ multiplex PCR. The sample contains around 37,000 clones, around 92% of which appear only once. This CDR3 is 17 amino acids long. Germline V lookup: CDR1 LNHNV, CDR2 YYDKDF (reference sequence). After removal of 1 base from V and 3 bases from J, the junction contained 11 bases not matched to a gene. The specimen sequenced was peripheral blood. The receptor was derived from an elderly woman with acute or convalescent COVID-19. This chain uses TRBV15 with TRBJ2-7; 8 bases fit TRBD1. Here the CDR3 reads CATSRGAGGVSNYEQYF. DNA of the CDR3: TGTGCCACCAGCAGAGGGGCAGGGGGCGTCTCAAACTACGAGCAGTACTTC.